A single sample is the source of the 9 T cell receptor beta chains below, sequenced in a study of cytomegalovirus exposure and HLA in healthy donors. PCR used 60 Vbeta primers and 13 Jbeta primers. Sequenced by immunoSEQ multiplex PCR; TCRdb stores in-frame clones only, minus some. Of about 150,000 clones listed, roughly 84% are singletons. Specimen: PBMCs. The receptor set was obtained from a man aged 45 to 65 in good health and CMV-seropositive.

The chain joins TRBV7-9 to TRBJ1-2; 7 bases line up with TRBD1. V lost 0 bases and J lost 5; bases outside the gene matches: 6. The germline gives CDR1 SEHNR, CDR2 FQNEAQ (reference sequence). The CDR3 is made up of 15 amino acids. The CDR3: CASSLASGGRYGYTF. The CDR3 DNA sequence: TGTGCCAGCAGCTTAGCGTCAGGGGGGCGTTATGGCTACACCTTC.

This clone showed up just once. The chain recombines TRBV6-1 with TRBJ1-2; the match to TRBD1 covers 8 bases. V gave up 3 bases and J gave up 3 bases; unmatched junction bases: 6. There are 15 residues in the CDR3. Germline V gene data show CDR1 as MNHNS and CDR2 as SASEGT. CDR3 nucleotide sequence: TGTGCCAGCAGTGAGTCCCCACAGGGGGACTATGGCTACACCTTC. Protein product: CASSESPQGDYGYTF.

This clone showed up just a few times. The chain couples TRBV7-8 to TRBJ2-3; weak D call: TRBD2 (6 bases). Trimming cost V 1 base and J 0 bases, with 8 bases left between them. The CDR3 spans 15 residues. Germline CDR1 is SGHVS and CDR2 is FQNEAQ. DNA for the CDR3: TGTGCCAGCAGCTTAGAGGCGGGGAGCACAGATACGCAGTATTTT. It encodes CASSLEAGSTDTQYF.

V and J are TRBV4-2 and TRBJ1-3; D is undetermined. The CDR3 is 17 residues long. Looked up from germline, CDR1 is LGHNA and CDR2 is YNFKEQ. Trimming stripped 3 bases from V and 5 bases from J, with 20 bases between. Here the CDR3 DNA reads TGTGCCAGCAGCCAGGGGTCGAGGGAAATTATGCGAAACACCATATATTTT. Its translation: CASSQGSREIMRNTIYF.

The rearrangement joins TRBV18 to TRBJ2-4; 8 bases line up with TRBD2. J was trimmed by 0 bases and V by 2 bases; bases with no gene match: 3. This CDR3 has 16 amino acids. CDR1 and CDR2 from the germline V gene are KGHSH and LQKENI. As DNA, the CDR3 is TGTGCCAGCTCACCAGCGGGAGGTGCAGCCAAAAACATTCAGTACTTC. Protein sequence: CASSPAGGAAKNIQYF.

J is TRBJ2-7 and V is TRBV11-1, with no clear D. V lost 9 bases, J lost 2 bases, and 11 bases lay in between. Germline loops: CDR1 SGHAT, CDR2 FQDESV (reference sequence). The CDR3 has 12 residues. CDR3 amino acids: CARAEVPYEQYF. The CDR3 DNA reads as TGTGCCAGGGCAGAGGTCCCCTACGAGCAGTACTTC. The full variable domain, in which reference TRBV11-1 and TRBJ2-7 provide the parts outside the CDR3, is EAEVAQSPRYKITEKSQAVAFWCDPISGHATLYWYRQILGQGPELLVQFQDESVVDDSQLPKDRFSAERLKGVDSTLKIQPAELGDSAMYLCARAEVPYEQYFGPGTRLTVT.

The rearrangement links TRBV5-1 to TRBJ1-1, with a tentative D call TRBD1 (6 bases). Germline CDR1 SGHRS, CDR2 YFSETQ. Trimming pared 4 bases from V and 4 bases from J, leaving 20 bases between. The CDR3 spans 16 residues. The DNA for the CDR3 is TGCGCCAGCAGCCCGAACAGGGTTCAAAGTGGCACTGAAGCTTTCTTT. It codes for CASSPNRVQSGTEAFF.

J is TRBJ2-4 and V is TRBV5-1; possibly TRBD1 for D (6 bases). The CDR3 runs to 13 residues. Germline-derived CDR1 and CDR2 are SGHRS and YFSETQ. Trimming shortened V by 4 bases and J by 5 bases, and 10 bases separated the two germline ends. The DNA of the CDR3 is TGCGCCAGCAGCGGGGCAGGGGAAAACATTCAGTACTTC. Translating gives CASSGAGENIQYF. The full variable domain, in which reference TRBV5-1 and TRBJ2-4 provide the parts outside the CDR3, is KAGVTQTPRYLIKTRGQQVTLSCSPISGHRSVSWYQQTPGQGLQFLFEYFSETQRNKGNFPGRFSGRQFSNSRSEMNVSTLELGDSALYLCASSGAGENIQYFGAGTRLSVL.

A word on this clone: This sample includes further DNA sequences coding for the same CDR3. The rearrangement links TRBV5-1 to TRBJ2-3; D may be TRBD2 (6 bases). Trimming left V 4 bases short and J 0 bases short, with 12 bases between. This CDR3 contains 15 residues. Per the germline V gene, CDR1 is SGHRS and CDR2 is YFSETQ. The CDR3: CASSLASGSTDTQYF. The CDR3 DNA follows: TGCGCCAGCAGCCTGGCCAGCGGGAGCACAGATACGCAGTATTTT.